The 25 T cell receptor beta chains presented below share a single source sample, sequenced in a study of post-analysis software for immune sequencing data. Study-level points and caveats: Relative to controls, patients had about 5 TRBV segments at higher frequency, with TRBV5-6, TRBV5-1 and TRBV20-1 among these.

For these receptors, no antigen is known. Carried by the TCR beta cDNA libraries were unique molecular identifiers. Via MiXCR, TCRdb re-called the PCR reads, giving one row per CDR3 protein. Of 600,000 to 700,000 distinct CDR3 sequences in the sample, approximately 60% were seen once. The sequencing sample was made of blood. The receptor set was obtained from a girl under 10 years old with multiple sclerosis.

The CDR3: CSARRADEQFF. The CDR3 DNA follows: TGCAGTGCTCGAAGGGCGGATGAGCAGTTCTTC. The chain combines TRBV20-1 with TRBJ2-1; D is uncertain. Trimming took 5 bases from V and 8 from J, leaving 10 bases between them. The germline gives CDR1 DFQATT, CDR2 SNEGSKA (reference sequence). The CDR3 runs 11 residues.

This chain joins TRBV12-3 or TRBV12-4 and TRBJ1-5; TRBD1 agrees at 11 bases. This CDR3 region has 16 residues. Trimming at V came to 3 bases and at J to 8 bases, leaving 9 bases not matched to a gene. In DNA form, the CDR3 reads TGTGCCAGCAGTTTTCGCAGGACAGGGGGCGGAGAGCCCCAGCATTTT. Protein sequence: CASSFRRTGGGEPQHF.

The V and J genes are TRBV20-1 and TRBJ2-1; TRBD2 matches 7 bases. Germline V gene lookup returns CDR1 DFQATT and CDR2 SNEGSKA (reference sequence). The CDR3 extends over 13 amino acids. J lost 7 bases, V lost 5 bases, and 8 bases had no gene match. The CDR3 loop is CSAPRTSKNEQFF. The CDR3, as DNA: TGCAGTGCTCCTCGGACTAGTAAGAATGAGCAGTTCTTC.

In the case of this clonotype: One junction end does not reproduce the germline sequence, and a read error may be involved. CDR3 nucleotide sequence: TGTGCCAGCGGTTTTTTGCCCAACCGGGACAGGGGTCCCTTATACCAAGAGACCCAGTACTTC. This codes for CASGFLPNRDRGPLYQETQYF. The chain couples TRBV12-3 or TRBV12-4 to TRBJ2-5; TRBD1 agrees at 10 bases. CDR3 length equals 21 residues.

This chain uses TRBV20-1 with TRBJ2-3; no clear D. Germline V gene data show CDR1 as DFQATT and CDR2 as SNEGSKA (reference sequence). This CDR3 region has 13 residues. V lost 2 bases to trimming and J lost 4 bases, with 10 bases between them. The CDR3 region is CSARKPAADTQYF. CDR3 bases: TGCAGTGCTAGAAAACCGGCTGCAGATACGCAGTATTTT.

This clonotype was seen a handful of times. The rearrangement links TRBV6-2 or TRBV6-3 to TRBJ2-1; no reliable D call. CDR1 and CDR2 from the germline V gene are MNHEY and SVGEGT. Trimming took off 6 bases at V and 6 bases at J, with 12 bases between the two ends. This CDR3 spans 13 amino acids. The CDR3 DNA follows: TGTGCCAGCAGGCCGACAATCGGCAATGAGCAGTTCTTC. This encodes CASRPTIGNEQFF.

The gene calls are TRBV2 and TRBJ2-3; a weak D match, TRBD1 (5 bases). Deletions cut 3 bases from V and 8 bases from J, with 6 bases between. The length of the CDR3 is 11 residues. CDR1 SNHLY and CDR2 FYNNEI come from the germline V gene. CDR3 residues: CASSDRATQYF. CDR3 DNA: TGTGCCAGCAGTGACAGGGCTACGCAGTATTTT.

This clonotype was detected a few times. The CDR3 region has the DNA TGCGCCAGCAGCTCCGACAGGGGGCGATCCTACGAGCAGTACTTC. Translation: CASSSDRGRSYEQYF. J is TRBJ2-7 and V is TRBV5-1; 10 nucleotides match TRBD1. The CDR3 totals 15 residues. The trim removed 3 bases at V and 1 base at J, leaving 4 bases unmatched. In germline, CDR1 is SGHRS, CDR2 YFSETQ.

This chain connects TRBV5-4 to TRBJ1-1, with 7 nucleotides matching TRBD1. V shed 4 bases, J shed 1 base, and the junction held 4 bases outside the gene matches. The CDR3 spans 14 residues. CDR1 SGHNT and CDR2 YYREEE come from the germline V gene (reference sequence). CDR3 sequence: CASSGNRGNTEAFF. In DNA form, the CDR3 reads TGTGCCAGCAGCGGGAACAGGGGGAACACTGAAGCTTTCTTT.

The CDR3 sequence is CASSSHVTEAFF. The DNA for the CDR3 is TGTGCCAGCAGTTCACATGTCACTGAAGCTTTCTTT. V gene TRBV6-5 combines with J gene TRBJ1-1; D remains unclear. Germline V lookup: CDR1 MNHEY, CDR2 SVGAGI. The CDR3 consists of 12 residues. The V end was cut by 4 bases, the J end by 4 bases, with 7 bases between.

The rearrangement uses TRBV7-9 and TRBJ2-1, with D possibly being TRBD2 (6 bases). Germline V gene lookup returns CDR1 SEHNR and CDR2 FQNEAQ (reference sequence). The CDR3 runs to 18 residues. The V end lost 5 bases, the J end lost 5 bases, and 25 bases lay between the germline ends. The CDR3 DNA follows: TGTGCCAGCAGCCCAGGGAGGTGGAGCCTAAACCCTAACAATGAGCAGTTCTTC. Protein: CASSPGRWSLNPNNEQFF.

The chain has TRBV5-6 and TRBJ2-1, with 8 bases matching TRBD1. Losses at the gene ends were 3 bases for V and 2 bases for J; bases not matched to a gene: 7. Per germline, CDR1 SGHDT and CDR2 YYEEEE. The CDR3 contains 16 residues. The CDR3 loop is CASSYSGGWTYNEQFF. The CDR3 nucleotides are TGTGCCAGCAGCTACTCAGGGGGCTGGACCTACAATGAGCAGTTCTTC.

CDR3 amino acids: CASSPGTSWNEQFF. CDR3 nucleotides: TGCGCCAGCAGCCCCGGGACTAGCTGGAATGAGCAGTTCTTC. J is TRBJ2-1 and V is TRBV5-1; 9 positions agree with TRBD2. V lost 4 bases and J lost 7; bases outside the gene matches: 6. This CDR3 comprises 14 residues. Germline V gene sequence: CDR1 SGHRS, CDR2 YFSETQ.

CDR3 amino acids: CSAEGLAGAYNEQFF. The CDR3 DNA is TGCAGCGCCGAGGGGCTAGCGGGAGCCTACAATGAGCAGTTCTTC. The chain employs TRBV29-1 and TRBJ2-1; TRBD2 matches 10 bases. This CDR3 comprises 15 residues. Germline assignment: CDR1 SQVTM and CDR2 ANQGSEA. The ends lost 7 bases at V and 2 bases at J; junction bases unmatched: 8.

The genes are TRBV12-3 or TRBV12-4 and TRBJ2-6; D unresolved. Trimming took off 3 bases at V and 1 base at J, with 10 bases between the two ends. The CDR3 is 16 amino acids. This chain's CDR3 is CASSFLISSGANVLTF. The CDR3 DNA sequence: TGTGCCAGCAGTTTCCTAATAAGTTCTGGGGCCAACGTCCTGACTTTC.

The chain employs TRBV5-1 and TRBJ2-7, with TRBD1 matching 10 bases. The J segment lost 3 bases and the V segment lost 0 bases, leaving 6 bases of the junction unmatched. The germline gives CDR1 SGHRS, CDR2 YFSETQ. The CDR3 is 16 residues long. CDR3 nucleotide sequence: TGCGCCAGCAGCTTGGCTCCCGGGACAGGGGTCTACGAGCAGTACTTC. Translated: CASSLAPGTGVYEQYF.

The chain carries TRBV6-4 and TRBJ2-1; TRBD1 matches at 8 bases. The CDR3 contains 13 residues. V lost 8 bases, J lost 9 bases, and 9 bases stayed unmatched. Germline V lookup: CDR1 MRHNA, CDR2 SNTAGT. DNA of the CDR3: TGTGCCAGCGTTGGCAGGGGGCGAGGTGAGCAGTTCTTC. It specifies CASVGRGRGEQFF.

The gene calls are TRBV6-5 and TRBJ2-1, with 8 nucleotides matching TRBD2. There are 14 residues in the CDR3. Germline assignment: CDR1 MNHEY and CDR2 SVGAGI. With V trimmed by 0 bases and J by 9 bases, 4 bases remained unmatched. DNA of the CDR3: TGTGCCAGCAGTTACTCGGCGGGGGGTTTTGAGCAGTTCTTC. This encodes CASSYSAGGFEQFF.

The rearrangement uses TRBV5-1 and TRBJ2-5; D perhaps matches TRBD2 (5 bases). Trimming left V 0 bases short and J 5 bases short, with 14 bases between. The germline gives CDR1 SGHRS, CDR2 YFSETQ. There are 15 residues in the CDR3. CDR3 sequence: CASSLGGPPSETQYF. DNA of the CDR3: TGCGCCAGCAGCTTGGGAGGGCCCCCCAGCGAGACCCAGTACTTC.

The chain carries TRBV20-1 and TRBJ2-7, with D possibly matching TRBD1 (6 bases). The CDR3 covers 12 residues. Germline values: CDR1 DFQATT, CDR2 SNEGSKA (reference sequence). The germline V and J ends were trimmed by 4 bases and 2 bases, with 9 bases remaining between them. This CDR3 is CSAIGQTYEQYF. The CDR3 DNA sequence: TGCAGTGCTATAGGACAGACCTACGAGCAGTACTTC.

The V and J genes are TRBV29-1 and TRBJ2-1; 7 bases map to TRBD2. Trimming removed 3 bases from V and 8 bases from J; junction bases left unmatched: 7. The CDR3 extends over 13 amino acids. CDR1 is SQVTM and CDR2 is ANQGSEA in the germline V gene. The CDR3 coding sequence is TGCAGCGTTGAGGGCGGGAGAATTTATGAGCAGTTCTTC. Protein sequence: CSVEGGRIYEQFF.

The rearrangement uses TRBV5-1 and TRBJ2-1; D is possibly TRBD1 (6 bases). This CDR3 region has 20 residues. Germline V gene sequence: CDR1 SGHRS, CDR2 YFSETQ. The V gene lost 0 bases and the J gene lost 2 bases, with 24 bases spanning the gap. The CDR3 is CASSLGLGTRSPLAYNEQFF. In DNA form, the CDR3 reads TGCGCCAGCAGCTTGGGCCTCGGGACACGGTCCCCCCTGGCCTACAATGAGCAGTTCTTC.

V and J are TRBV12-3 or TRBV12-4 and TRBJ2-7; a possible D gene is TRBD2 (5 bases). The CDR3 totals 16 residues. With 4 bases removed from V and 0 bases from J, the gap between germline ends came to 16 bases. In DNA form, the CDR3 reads TGTGCCAGCAGTTCATGGACTGCCGGGTTCTCCTACGAGCAGTACTTC. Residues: CASSSWTAGFSYEQYF.

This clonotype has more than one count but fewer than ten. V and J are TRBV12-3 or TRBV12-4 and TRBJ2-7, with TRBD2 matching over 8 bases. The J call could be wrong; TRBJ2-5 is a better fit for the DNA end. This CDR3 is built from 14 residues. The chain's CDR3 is CASSPTSARETQYF. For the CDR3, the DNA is TGTGCCAGCAGTCCGACTAGCGCCCGGGAGACCCAGTACTTC.

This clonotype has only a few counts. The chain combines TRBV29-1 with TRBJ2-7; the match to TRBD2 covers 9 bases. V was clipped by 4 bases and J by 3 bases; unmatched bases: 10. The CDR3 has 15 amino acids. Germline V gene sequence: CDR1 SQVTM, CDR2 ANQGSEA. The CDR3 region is CSVGASGTSNYEQYF. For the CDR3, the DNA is TGCAGCGTTGGCGCTAGCGGGACAAGCAACTACGAGCAGTACTTC.